The sequence of this T cell receptor beta chain was determined in a study of STAT5B mutations in CD4+ large granular lymphocyte leukemia. The CDR3 sequence is 15 residues long. V lost 0 bases and J lost 0, with 9 bases in between. CDR1 SGHAT and CDR2 FQNNGV come from the germline V gene. Using immunoSEQ multiplex PCR, the repertoire was profiled, and TCRdb retains in-frame clones only, with some absent. Of over 35,000 clones in the sample, roughly 83% are singletons; the top ten hold approximately 0.32%. The V call is TRBV11-2, the J call TRBJ2-7; no clear D gene. Sequencing was done on a sample of CD4+ T cells from blood buffy coats. This TCR was sampled from a human donor in good health. CDR3 amino acids: CASSLDDRSSYEQYF. The CDR3 bases are TGTGCCAGCAGCTTAGATGACCGTAGCTCCTACGAGCAGTACTTC.